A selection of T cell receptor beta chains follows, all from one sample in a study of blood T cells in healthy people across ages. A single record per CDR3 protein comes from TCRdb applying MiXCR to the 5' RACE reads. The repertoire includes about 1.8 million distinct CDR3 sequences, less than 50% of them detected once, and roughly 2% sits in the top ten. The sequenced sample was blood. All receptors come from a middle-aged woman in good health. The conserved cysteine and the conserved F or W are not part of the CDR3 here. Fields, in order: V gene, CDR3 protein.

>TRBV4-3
ASSQRGQVGIGETQY
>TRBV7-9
ASGGLLENEQF
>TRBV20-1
SARFGLAGGRVDTQY
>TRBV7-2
ASSSGLAGGPYQETQY
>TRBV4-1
ASSQRGWDQPQH
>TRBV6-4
ASTKTVPNTEAF
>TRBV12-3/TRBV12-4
ASSPRDTEAYEQY
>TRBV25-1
ASRQGATDTQY
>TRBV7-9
ASSRPGQGWFYEQY
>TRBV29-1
SVVSRPGTDQETQY
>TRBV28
ASSSTFLGGSYEQY
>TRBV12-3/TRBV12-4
ATLLAGGSSYNEQF
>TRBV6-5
ASRDSGQETQY
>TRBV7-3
ASSSDITSTDTQY
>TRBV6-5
ASSYSPLRSYNSPLH
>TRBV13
ASSGQDFYNEQF
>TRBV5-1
ASSSKGSGGYNEQF
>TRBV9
ASSFGTSGTTSTDTQY
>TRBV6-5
ACSSAQVYNEQY
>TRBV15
ATSRGAGGTDGELF
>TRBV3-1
ASSRRDSINYGYT
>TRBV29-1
SASLLGQGLNTGELF
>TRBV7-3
ASRDSPSGANVLT
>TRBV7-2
ASSTRQVGYGYT